This T cell receptor (beta chain) comes out of a study of blood T cells in healthy people across ages. Study details: Template switching retrieved approximately one barcoded beta molecule for each two T cells.

The extraction recovered at least 5 micrograms of total RNA per sample. The CDR3 is 15 amino acids. Germline CDR1 SGDLS, CDR2 YYNGEE. V lost 0 bases, J lost 2 bases, and 12 bases lay in between. PCR was performed a second time for about 6 to 12 cycles using a sample-barcoded 5' primer and a J-beta primer mix. A tag from a template-switch adaptor with 12 random nucleotides marked each cDNA molecule. TCRdb passed the 5' RACE reads through MiXCR, listing each CDR3 protein once. Here the sample spans fewer than 2 million distinct CDR3 sequences, 35% to 50% being singletons. The receptor was isolated from a human donor in good health. The rearrangement uses TRBV9 and TRBJ2-7; tentatively, D is TRBD1 or TRBD2 (5 bases each). The sequencing sample was made of blood. The CDR3 spells CASSVGPGTTYEQYF. DNA for the CDR3: TGTGCCAGCAGCGTAGGCCCAGGGACCACCTACGAGCAGTACTTC.